The sequence of this T cell receptor beta chain was determined in a study of T cells in Graves' hyperthyroidism and ophthalmopathy. Authors of the study amplified TCR beta CDR3 regions from RNA transcripts. With the HTBI primer set, the TCR CDR3 went through a first round of RT-PCR. TCRdb independently ran MiXCR on the multiplex PCR reads; one entry per CDR3 protein. The repertoire includes about 600,000 distinct CDR3 sequences, more than 15% of them detected once, and around 3.3% sits in the top ten. In this sample, this clonotype turned up many times. From germline, CDR1 is DFQATT and CDR2 SNEGSKA (reference sequence). V lost 4 bases to trimming and J lost 0 bases, with 5 bases between them. The CDR3 contains 12 residues.

The rearrangement uses TRBV20-1 and TRBJ2-3, with unresolved D. The sequencing input was blood. The clonotype was recovered from a woman in her thirties or forties with Graves' ophthalmopathy. CDR3 loop: CSAKESTDTQYF. Here the CDR3 DNA reads TGCAGTGCTAAAGAGAGCACAGATACGCAGTATTTT.